One and the same sample provided the 7 T cell receptor beta chains below, sequenced in a study of shared clonotypes between healthy human individuals. Method: immunoSEQ multiplex PCR; TCRdb's copy keeps in-frame clones and lacks some. The sample contains more than 2,000,000 clones, 85% to 95% of which appear only once. What was sequenced was naive CD4+ T cells sorted from blood. As to subset: CD45RA+ positively selected. The receptors originated from a man aged 18-30 years in good health.

The chain has TRBV7-9 and TRBJ2-1, with 11 bases that match TRBD2. The J segment lost 2 bases and the V segment lost 5 bases, leaving 8 bases of the junction unmatched. Germline lookup yields CDR1 SEHNR and CDR2 FQNEAQ (reference sequence). The CDR3 is 17 amino acids. CDR3 amino acids: CASSKTVSGRAYNEQFF. The CDR3 DNA sequence: TGTGCCAGCAGCAAAACAGTTAGCGGGAGGGCCTACAATGAGCAGTTCTTC.

The CDR3 DNA is TGTGCCAGCAGCTTGGTAGGGGCAACTAATGAAAAACTGTTTTTT. This encodes CASSLVGATNEKLFF. The chain is built from TRBV5-6 and TRBJ1-4; weak D call: TRBD1 (5 bases). The CDR3 loop spans 15 amino acids. The germline V and J ends were trimmed by 0 bases and 0 bases, with 6 bases remaining between them. Germline CDR1 reads SGHDT; CDR2 reads YYEEEE.

About this clone: One end of the junction does not line up with germline, which may come from a read error. V and J are TRBV7-7 and TRBJ2-5, with D maybe TRBD2 (5 bases). Germline CDR1 SSHAT, CDR2 FNYEAQ (reference sequence). There are 15 residues in the CDR3. This CDR3 reads CASSLDGKGRETQYF. CDR3 sequence (DNA): TGTGCTAGCAGCTTAGATGGGAAAGGGAGAGAGACCCAGTACTTC.

The chain joins TRBV10-2 to TRBJ1-4, with 9 bases aligning to TRBD1. The trim removed 3 bases at V and 6 bases at J, leaving 5 bases unmatched. The CDR3 runs 15 residues. Per the germline V gene, CDR1 is WSHSY and CDR2 is SAAADI. CDR3 in DNA: TGCGCCAGCAGTGATCTGGACAGGGGTGATGAAAAACTGTTTTTT. The encoded protein is CASSDLDRGDEKLFF.

V and J are TRBV7-9 and TRBJ2-1; a possible D gene is TRBD2 (6 bases). Germline V CDR1 and CDR2: SEHNR, FQNEAQ (reference sequence). V was shortened by 5 bases and J by 11 bases, with 13 bases between the two germline ends. The CDR3 is 12 residues long. The DNA for the CDR3 is TGTGCCAGCAGCCAACTAGCTCCTAAGCAGTTCTTC. It is translated as CASSQLAPKQFF.

Concerning this clone itself: Other DNA sequences in this specimen translate into the identical CDR3. This chain uses TRBV19 with TRBJ1-1; no clear D gene. V was cut by 1 base and J by 5 bases, with 8 bases left in between. The germline V gene encodes CDR1 LNHDA and CDR2 SQIVND (reference sequence). The CDR3 length is 13 residues. CDR3 sequence reads: CASSIVGGTEAFF. CDR3 DNA: TGTGCCAGTAGTATAGTGGGAGGGACTGAAGCTTTCTTT.

V gene TRBV7-6 combines with J gene TRBJ2-2, with D hard to call. Germline loops: CDR1 SGHVS, CDR2 FNYEAQ. The germline V and J ends were trimmed by 4 bases and 8 bases, with 8 bases remaining between them. The CDR3 is 12 amino acids. In nucleotides, the CDR3 is TGTGCCAGCAGCTCCTGGTCGGGGGAGCTGTTTTTT. Its protein is CASSSWSGELFF. Complete variable domain (other parts from reference TRBV7-6 and TRBJ2-2): GAGVSQSPRYKVTKRGQDVALRCDPISGHVSLYWYRQALGQGPEFLTYFNYEAQQDKSGLPNDRFSAERPEGSISTLTIQRTEQRDSAMYRCASSSWSGELFFGEGSRLTVL.